This T cell receptor (beta chain) was captured in a study of blood T cell repertoires in COVID-19 (TCRdb year 2020). Some background on the complete study: Collaborator samples came from the United States, Italy and Spain and covered acute and convalescent phases of COVID-19. The dataset comprised deeply sampled blood TCRbeta repertoires from subjects exposed to, actively infected with, or recovered from COVID-19. Nearly every sample came with metadata listing a de-identified subject ID, COVID-19 status, age in years and sex. The material from the prospective study consisted of cDNA or gDNA derived from T cells, B-cell-depleted T cells, or PBMCs. A freely available public database, intended as a resource for researchers studying the immune response to SARS-CoV-2, is where the repertoires were released. Where HLA class I and class II types were available, the types were taken from metadata supplied by the sample provider, not from assay-based typing. Samples came from the ongoing ImmuneRACE study (first 160 participants) plus 1,254 subjects from 6 global collaborators. Paper-wide results and their limitations: The quantity of clinical and demographic metadata differed by source and by participant and was supplied without curation.

TCRbeta CDR3 regions were amplified from genomic DNA by means of the immunoSEQ Assay, a bias-controlled multiplex PCR. In the original analysis: The number of nucleated cells in each sample was estimated from the amplification of reference gene primers within the assay. Sequence reads were collapsed and filtered to measure the absolute abundance of every unique TCRbeta CDR3 rearrangement. For each sample, productive Simpson clonality was calculated by taking the square root of Simpson's diversity index across productive rearrangements. In its TCRdb copy, this immuneACCESS table keeps in-frame sequences only and misses some clones. Where compared with another copy, unresolved V genes explain less than half of these, and the others have no known cause. Clone size and the V and J calls come from that table; the DNA yielded D and trimming. In this sample the table shows some 200,000 clones, 86% of which occur a single time. Under 4% of the sample is in the top ten clones.

Participants in the prospective study were aged about 18 to 89 years, lived in under 30 United States geographic areas, and enrolled through a virtual design. In the prospective study, participants were assigned to cohorts based on the clinical history participants reported in a screening survey and a study questionnaire. Mobile phlebotomists in the prospective study collected whole blood, serum and a nasopharyngeal or oropharyngeal swab from every participant. Participants in the prospective study had the option to provide additional blood draws and questionnaires over an approximately 2-month period. Blood samples from the prospective study were shipped frozen or at room temperature prior to DNA extraction. CDR1 SGHRS and CDR2 YFSETQ were looked up in the germline V gene. Ends trimmed: V by 4 bases, J by 6 bases; bases unmatched to a gene: 7. Its CDR3 holds 14 amino acids, cysteine through phenylalanine. Only the CDR3 DNA stays, 42 bases, in frame from base 1.

A remark on this clone: Its antigen specificity is not known. Per-base quality was not reported, and no clone a single base away is much larger than it.

This receptor chain uses TRBV5-1 and TRBJ1-1; 9 central nucleotides agree with TRBD1. The TCR originated in a woman between 35 and 50 years old with acute COVID-19. Material for sequencing was PBMCs or T cells enriched from blood (not recorded which). The nucleotide sequence is TGCGCCAGCAGCACAGGACAGGGGTGGTCTGAAGCTTTCTTT. The translation is CASSTGQGWSEAFF.